Only one count was recorded for the clone carrying this T cell receptor beta chain. Its cognate antigen is unknown. Second doses were pooled across both intervals (about 4 or about 12 weeks). This entry is derived from a study of T cell responses to AZD1222 COVID-19 vaccine. Per germline, CDR1 SNHLY and CDR2 FYNNEI. V was trimmed by 4 bases and J by 7 bases, leaving 11 bases between them. The length of the CDR3 is 13 residues. Findings of the study overall: Spike-specific TCR breadth and depth went up after people got two AZD1222 doses.

Assay used: immunoSEQ multiplex PCR; TCRdb lists only in-frame clones, some missing. Here the sample spans roughly 140,000 clones, about 92% being singletons. Sequenced material: peripheral blood, taken 28 days after the second AZD1222 dose. The clonotype originates from an adult who received the AZD1222 COVID-19 vaccine. V and J are TRBV2 and TRBJ1-5; D not resolved. CDR3 DNA sequence: TGTGCCAGCAGTGGTGAGGAGCTCCAGCCCCAGCATTTT. It translates to CASSGEELQPQHF.